This entry concerns a single TCR beta chain. Its antigen is not known. The data are from a study of cytomegalovirus exposure and HLA in healthy donors. Germline assignment: CDR1 PRHDT and CDR2 FYEKMQ (reference sequence). The CDR3 runs to 12 residues. V was shortened by 5 bases and J by 14 bases, with 13 bases between the two germline ends. Use of 60 Vbeta and 13 Jbeta primers characterized the PCR. Some clones are missing from TCRdb's copy, which holds only in-frame ones; the method was immunoSEQ multiplex PCR. This sample's clone table lists 80,000 to 100,000 clones. Regarding the study as a whole: CMV serostatus was the only immune exposure information that was available. HLA alleles were associated with around 17,000 TCR beta sequences in a later analysis at 0.05 false discovery rate.

The receptor was derived from a woman aged 25-40 years in good health and CMV-seronegative. The specimen sequenced was PBMCs. V usage is TRBV13 and J usage is TRBJ1-6; D remains ambiguous. CDR3 DNA sequence: TGTGCCAGCAGCGCCCAACCAGAGGCCCTCCACTTT. Translating it yields CASSAQPEALHF.